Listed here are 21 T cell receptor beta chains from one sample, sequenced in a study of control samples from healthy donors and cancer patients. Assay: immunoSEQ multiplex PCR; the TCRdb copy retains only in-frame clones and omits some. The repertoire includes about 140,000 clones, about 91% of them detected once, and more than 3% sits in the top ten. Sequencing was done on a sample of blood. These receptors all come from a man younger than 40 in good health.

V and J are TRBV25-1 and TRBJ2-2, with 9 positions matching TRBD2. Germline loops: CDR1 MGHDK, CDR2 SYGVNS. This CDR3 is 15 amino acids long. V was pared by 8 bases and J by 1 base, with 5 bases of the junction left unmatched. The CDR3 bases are TGTGCCAGCGGGATGACTAGCGGGAACACCGGGGAGCTGTTTTTT. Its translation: CASGMTSGNTGELFF.

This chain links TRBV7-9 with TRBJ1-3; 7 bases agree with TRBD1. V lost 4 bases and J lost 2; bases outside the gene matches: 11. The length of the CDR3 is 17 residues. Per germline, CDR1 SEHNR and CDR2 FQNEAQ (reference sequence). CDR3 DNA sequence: TGTGCCAGCAGCTCTTTAACAACAGGGACAGCTGGAAACACCATATATTTT. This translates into CASSSLTTGTAGNTIYF.

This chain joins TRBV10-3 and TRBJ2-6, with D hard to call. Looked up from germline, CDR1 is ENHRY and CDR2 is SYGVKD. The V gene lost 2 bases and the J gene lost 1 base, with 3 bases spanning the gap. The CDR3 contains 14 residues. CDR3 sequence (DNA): TGTGCCATCAGTGAGGAATCTGGGGCCAACGTCCTGACTTTC. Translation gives CAISEESGANVLTF.

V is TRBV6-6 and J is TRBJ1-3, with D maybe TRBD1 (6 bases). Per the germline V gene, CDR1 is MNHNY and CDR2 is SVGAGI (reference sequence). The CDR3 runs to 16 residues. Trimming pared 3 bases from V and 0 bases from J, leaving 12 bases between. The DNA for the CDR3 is TGTGCCAGCAGTTATTTCGGGACAACCTCTGGAAACACCATATATTTT. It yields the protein CASSYFGTTSGNTIYF.

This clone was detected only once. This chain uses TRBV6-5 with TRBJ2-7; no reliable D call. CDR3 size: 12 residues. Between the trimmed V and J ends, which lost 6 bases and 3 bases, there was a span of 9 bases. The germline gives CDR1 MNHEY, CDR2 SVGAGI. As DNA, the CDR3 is TGTGCCAGCAGGAGGTCCGACTACGAGCAGTACTTC. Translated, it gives CASRRSDYEQYF.

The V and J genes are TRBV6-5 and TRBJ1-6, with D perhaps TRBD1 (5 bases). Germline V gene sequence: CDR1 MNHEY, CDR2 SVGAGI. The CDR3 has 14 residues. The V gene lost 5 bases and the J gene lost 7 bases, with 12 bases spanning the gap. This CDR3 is CASSTGTNNSPLHF. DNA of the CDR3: TGTGCCAGCAGTACCGGGACCAACAATTCACCCCTCCACTTT.

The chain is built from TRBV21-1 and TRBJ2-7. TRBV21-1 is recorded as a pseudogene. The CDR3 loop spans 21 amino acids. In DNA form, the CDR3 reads TGTGCCAGCAGCAAAGGAACTTTTATAGGGGGGATCAGACAGGTGATAAGGGAGCAGTACTTC. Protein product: CASSKGTFIGGIRQVIREQYF.

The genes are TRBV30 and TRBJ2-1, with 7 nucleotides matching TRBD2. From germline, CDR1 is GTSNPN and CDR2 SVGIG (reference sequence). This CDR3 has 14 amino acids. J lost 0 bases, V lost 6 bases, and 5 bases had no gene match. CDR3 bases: TGTGCCTGCCTTAGCGGGTTCTCCTACAATGAGCAGTTCTTC. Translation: CACLSGFSYNEQFF. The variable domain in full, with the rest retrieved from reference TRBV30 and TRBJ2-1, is SQTIHQWPATLVQPVGSPLSLECTVEGTSNPNLYWYRQAAGRGLQLLFYSVGIGQISSEVPQNLSASRPQDRQFILSSKKLLLSDSGFYLCACLSGFSYNEQFFGPGTRLTVL.

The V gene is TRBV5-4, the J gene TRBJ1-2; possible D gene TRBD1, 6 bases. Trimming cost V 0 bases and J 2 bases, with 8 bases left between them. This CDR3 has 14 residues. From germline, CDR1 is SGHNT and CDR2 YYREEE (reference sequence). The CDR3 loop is CASSLAGTNYGYTF. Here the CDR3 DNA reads TGTGCCAGCAGCTTGGCGGGGACAAACTATGGCTACACCTTC.

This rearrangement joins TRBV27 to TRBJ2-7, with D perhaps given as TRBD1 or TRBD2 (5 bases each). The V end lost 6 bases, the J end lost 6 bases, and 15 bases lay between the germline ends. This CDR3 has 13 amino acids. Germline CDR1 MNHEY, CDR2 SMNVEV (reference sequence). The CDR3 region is CASSPGASGEQYF. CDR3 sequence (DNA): TGTGCCAGCAGCCCCGGGGCCTCTGGCGAGCAGTACTTC.

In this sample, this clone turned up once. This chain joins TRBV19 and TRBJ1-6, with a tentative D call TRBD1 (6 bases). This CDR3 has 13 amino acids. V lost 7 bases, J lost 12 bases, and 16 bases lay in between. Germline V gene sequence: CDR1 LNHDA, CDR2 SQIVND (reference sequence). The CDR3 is CASTLGDTQPLHF. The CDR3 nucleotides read TGTGCCAGTACCCTAGGGGACACCCAACCCCTCCACTTT.

CDR3 in amino acids: CASSLVGGSLNQPQHF. DNA of the CDR3: TGTGCCAGCAGCTTAGTAGGCGGGAGCTTAAATCAGCCCCAGCATTTT. The J gene is TRBJ1-5, the V gene TRBV7-6; D unresolved. Per germline, CDR1 SGHVS and CDR2 FNYEAQ. This CDR3 spans 16 amino acids. V gave up 1 base and J gave up 4 bases, with 14 bases separating them.

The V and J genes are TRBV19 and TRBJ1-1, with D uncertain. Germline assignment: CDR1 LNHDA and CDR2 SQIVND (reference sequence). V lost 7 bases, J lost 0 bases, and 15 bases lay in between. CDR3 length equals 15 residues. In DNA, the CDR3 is TGTGCCAGTACCCTCGGGCGGCCTTTGAACACTGAAGCTTTCTTT. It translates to CASTLGRPLNTEAFF.

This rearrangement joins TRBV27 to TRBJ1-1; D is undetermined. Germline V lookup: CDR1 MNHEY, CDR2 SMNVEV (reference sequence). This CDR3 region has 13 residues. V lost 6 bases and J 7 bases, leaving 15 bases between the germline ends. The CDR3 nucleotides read TGTGCCAGCAGACCATCGGGAGGGAATGAAGCTTTCTTT. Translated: CASRPSGGNEAFF.

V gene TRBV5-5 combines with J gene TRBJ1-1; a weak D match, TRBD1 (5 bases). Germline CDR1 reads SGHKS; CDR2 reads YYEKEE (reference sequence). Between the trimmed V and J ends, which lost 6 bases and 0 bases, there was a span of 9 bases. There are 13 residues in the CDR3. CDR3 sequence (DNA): TGTGCCAGCACAGGGCAAATGAACACTGAAGCTTTCTTT. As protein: CASTGQMNTEAFF.

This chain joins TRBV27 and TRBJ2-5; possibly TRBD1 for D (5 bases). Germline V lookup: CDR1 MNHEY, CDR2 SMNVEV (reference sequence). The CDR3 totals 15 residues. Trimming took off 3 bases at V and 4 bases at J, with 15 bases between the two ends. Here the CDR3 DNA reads TGTGCCAGCAGTTTTGGGCCGGCAGGGTCAGAGACCCAGTACTTC. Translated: CASSFGPAGSETQYF.

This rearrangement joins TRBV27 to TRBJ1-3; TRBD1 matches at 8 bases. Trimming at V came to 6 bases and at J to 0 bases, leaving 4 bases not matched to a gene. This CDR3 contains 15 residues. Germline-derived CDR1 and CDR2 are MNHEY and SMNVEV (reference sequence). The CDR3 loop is CASRDRATSGNTIYF. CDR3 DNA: TGTGCCAGCAGGGACAGGGCCACCTCTGGAAACACCATATATTTT.

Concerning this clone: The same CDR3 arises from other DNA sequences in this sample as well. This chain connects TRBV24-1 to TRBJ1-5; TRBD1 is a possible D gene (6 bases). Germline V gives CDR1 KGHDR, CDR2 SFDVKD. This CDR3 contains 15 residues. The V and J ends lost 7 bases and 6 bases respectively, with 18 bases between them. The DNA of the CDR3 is TGTGCCACCAGCGCTGGATCCGGAGGGGGTCAGCCCCAGCATTTT. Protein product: CATSAGSGGGQPQHF.

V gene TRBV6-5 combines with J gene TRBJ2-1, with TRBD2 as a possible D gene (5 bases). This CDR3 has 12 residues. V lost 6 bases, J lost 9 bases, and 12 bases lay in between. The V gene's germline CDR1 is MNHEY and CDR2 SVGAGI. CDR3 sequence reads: CASSDPAGEQFF. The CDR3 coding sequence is TGTGCCAGCAGCGACCCCGCGGGTGAGCAGTTCTTC.

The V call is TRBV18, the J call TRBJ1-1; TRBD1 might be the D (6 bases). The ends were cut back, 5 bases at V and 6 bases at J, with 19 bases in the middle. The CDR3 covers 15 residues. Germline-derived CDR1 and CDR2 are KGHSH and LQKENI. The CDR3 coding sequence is TGTGCCAGCTCATTAAACGGACAGACTCTCGCTGAAGCTTTCTTT. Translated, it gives CASSLNGQTLAEAFF.

The CDR3 loop is CASSRQQGLGTDTQYF. The CDR3 DNA is TGTGCCAGCAGCCGACAACAGGGGTTAGGTACAGATACGCAGTATTTT. The rearrangement uses TRBV14 and TRBJ2-3; 7 bases agree with TRBD1. The CDR3 covers 16 residues. J gave up 3 bases and V 4 bases, and 10 bases lay outside the gene matches. Germline lookup yields CDR1 SGHDN and CDR2 FVKESK. The variable domain in full, completed from reference TRBV14 and TRBJ2-3, reads EAGVTQFPSHSVIEKGQTVTLRCDPISGHDNLYWYRRVMGKEIKFLLHFVKESKQDESGMPNNRFLAERTGGTYSTLKVQPAELEDSGVYFCASSRQQGLGTDTQYFGPGTRLTVL.